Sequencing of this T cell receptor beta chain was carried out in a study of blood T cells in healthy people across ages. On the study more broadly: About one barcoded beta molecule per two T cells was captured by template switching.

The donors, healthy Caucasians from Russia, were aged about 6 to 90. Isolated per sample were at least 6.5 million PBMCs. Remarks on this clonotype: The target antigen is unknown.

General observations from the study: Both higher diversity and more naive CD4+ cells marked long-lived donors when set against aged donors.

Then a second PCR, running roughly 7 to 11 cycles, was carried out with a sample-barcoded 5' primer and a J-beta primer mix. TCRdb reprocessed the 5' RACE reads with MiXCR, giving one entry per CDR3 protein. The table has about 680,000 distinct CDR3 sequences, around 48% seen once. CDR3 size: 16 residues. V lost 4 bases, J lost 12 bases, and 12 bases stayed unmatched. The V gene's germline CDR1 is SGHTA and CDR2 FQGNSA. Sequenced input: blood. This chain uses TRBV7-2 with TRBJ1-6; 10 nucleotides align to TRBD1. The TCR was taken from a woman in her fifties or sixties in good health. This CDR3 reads CASSYLDRGDSGPLHF. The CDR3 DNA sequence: TGTGCCAGCAGCTACCTGGACAGGGGGGACAGTGGACCCCTCCACTTT.